A selection of T cell receptor beta chains follows, all from one sample in a study of graft-versus-host responses after intestinal transplantation. Repertoires were generated with immunoSEQ multiplex PCR, while TCRdb's copy carries only in-frame clones and drops some. Of about 97,000 clones in the sample, around 90% were seen once. The material was PBMCs, obtained around 68 weeks after intestinal transplant. The receptors stem from a human patient who received an intestinal transplant, so some T cells may come from the graft donor. Both conserved end residues are part of each CDR3. The D gene is left open where the match is weak. Clone size is shown for a subset of rows, as once, few, many or a class of expanded clone.

v_call	cdr3_length	d_call	clone_size	j_call	cdr3_aa	cdr3_nt
TRBV7-4	16	TRBD1	.	TRBJ1-2	CASSLAPVEGARGYTF	TGTGCCAGCAGCTTAGCTCCGGTTGAGGGGGCGCGTGGCTACACCTTC
TRBV6-6	14	.	once	TRBJ2-2	CASSYGDYTGELFF	TGTGCCAGCAGTTATGGGGATTACACCGGGGAGCTGTTTTTT
TRBV2	13	TRBD1	.	TRBJ2-1	CASSLAGGHEQFF	TGTGCCAGCAGCCTTGCAGGGGGTCATGAGCAGTTCTTC
TRBV10-2	13	.	.	TRBJ1-1	CASSEFGNTEAFF	TGCGCCAGCAGTGAGTTTGGGAACACTGAAGCTTTCTTT
TRBV7-2	14	.	few	TRBJ2-7	CASSLQDPTYEQYF	TGTGCCAGCAGCTTACAGGACCCCACCTACGAGCAGTACTTC
TRBV19	13	.	once	TRBJ2-3	CASSLGDPDTQYF	TGTGCCAGTAGTCTGGGGGACCCAGATACGCAGTATTTT
TRBV15	15	.	.	TRBJ1-1	CATSRDRVRAGEAFF	TGTGCCACCAGCAGAGATCGGGTCAGAGCGGGTGAAGCTTTCTTT
TRBV19	14	TRBD1	few	TRBJ2-7	CASSMGTGPLEQYF	TGTGCCAGTAGTATGGGGACAGGACCCCTCGAGCAGTACTTC
TRBV11-2	15	.	.	TRBJ1-3	CASSWGRRSGNTIYF	TGTGCCAGCAGCTGGGGTCGGCGCTCTGGAAACACCATATATTTT
TRBV5-1	14	TRBD1	.	TRBJ1-4	CASSGTATNEKLFF	TGCGCCAGCAGTGGGACAGCGACTAATGAAAAACTGTTTTTT
TRBV5-6	13	.	.	TRBJ2-3	CASSLERTDTQYF	TGTGCCAGCAGCTTGGAACGGACAGATACGCAGTATTTT
TRBV7-9	16	.	.	TRBJ1-3	CASSLVSAGLGNTIYF	TGTGCCAGCAGCTTAGTGTCCGCAGGGTTGGGAAACACCATATATTTT
TRBV5-6	12	.	.	TRBJ1-2	CASSLFGPGYTF	.
TRBV11-2	17	.	.	TRBJ2-1	CASSPSARRPLYNEQFF	TGTGCCAGCAGCCCGTCGGCCAGGCGACCCCTTTACAATGAGCAGTTCTTC
TRBV4-1	15	.	.	TRBJ1-4	CASSQVGVSNEKLFF	TGCGCCAGCAGCCAAGTCGGCGTATCGAATGAAAAACTGTTTTTT
TRBV9	15	TRBD1	.	TRBJ1-1	CASSVGGQGPTEAFF	TGTGCCAGCAGCGTAGGGGGACAGGGACCCACTGAAGCTTTCTTT
TRBV11-2	13	.	.	TRBJ2-5	CASSLVGLETQYF	TGTGCCAGCAGCTTAGTGGGGTTGGAGACCCAGTACTTC
TRBV10-3	14	.	.	TRBJ1-5	CAISEPGPNQPQHF	TGTGCCATCAGTGAGCCGGGACCAAATCAGCCCCAGCATTTT
TRBV9	14	.	.	TRBJ1-1	CASSPSGGNTEAFF	TGTGCCAGCAGCCCCAGCGGGGGAAACACTGAAGCTTTCTTT
TRBV5-1	11	.	.	TRBJ2-1	CASSLGYEQFF	TGCGCCAGCAGCTTGGGCTATGAGCAGTTCTTC
TRBV13	15	.	.	TRBJ2-7	CASSLGRGPAYEQYF	TGTGCCAGCAGCTTGGGACGGGGGCCGGCCTACGAGCAGTACTTC
TRBV1	17	.	.	TRBJ2-3	CTSSQEVGVSSTDTQYF	TGCACCAGCAGCCAAGAAGTGGGGGTCTCTAGCACAGATACGCAGTATTTT
TRBV4-1	12	.	.	TRBJ1-4	CASSQEDEKLFF	TGCGCCAGCAGCCAAGAGGATGAAAAACTGTTTTTT
TRBV19	16	.	few	TRBJ1-6	CASKGDRAAYNSPLHF	TGTGCCAGTAAAGGGGACCGGGCCGCTTATAATTCACCCCTCCACTTT
TRBV6-6	12	.	.	TRBJ2-7	CASSSPAYEQYF	TGTGCCAGCAGTTCCCCAGCCTACGAGCAGTACTTC
TRBV27	11	.	once	TRBJ1-1	CASSSRGGAFF	TGTGCCAGCAGTTCCCGGGGGGGAGCTTTCTTT
TRBV5-1	14	TRBD1	.	TRBJ2-7	CASSLGTGDFEQYF	TGCGCCAGCAGCTTGGGGACAGGAGACTTCGAGCAGTACTTC